The present entry profiles one T cell receptor beta chain with its context. V was pared by 8 bases and J by 5 bases, with 13 bases of the junction left unmatched. CDR3 length: 15 amino acids. Per the germline V gene, CDR1 is SGHTA and CDR2 is FQGNSA. This entry belongs to a study of blood T cell repertoires in COVID-19. Looking at the study overall: T cells, B-cell-depleted T cells, or PBMCs provided the cDNA or gDNA that served as material.

Method: immunoSEQ multiplex PCR; TCRdb's copy keeps in-frame clones and lacks some. Of approximately 140,000 clones listed, 88% were seen once; the top ten hold over 9.5%. This sequence joins TRBV7-2 and TRBJ2-5; 8 bases are a match to TRBD1. Specimen: peripheral blood. The TCR comes from a man in his forties or fifties with active or convalescent COVID-19. The CDR3 nucleotides are TGTGCCAGCCGCGTCGACAGGGGTCGTCTGGAGACCCAGTACTTC. Amino acid sequence: CASRVDRGRLETQYF.